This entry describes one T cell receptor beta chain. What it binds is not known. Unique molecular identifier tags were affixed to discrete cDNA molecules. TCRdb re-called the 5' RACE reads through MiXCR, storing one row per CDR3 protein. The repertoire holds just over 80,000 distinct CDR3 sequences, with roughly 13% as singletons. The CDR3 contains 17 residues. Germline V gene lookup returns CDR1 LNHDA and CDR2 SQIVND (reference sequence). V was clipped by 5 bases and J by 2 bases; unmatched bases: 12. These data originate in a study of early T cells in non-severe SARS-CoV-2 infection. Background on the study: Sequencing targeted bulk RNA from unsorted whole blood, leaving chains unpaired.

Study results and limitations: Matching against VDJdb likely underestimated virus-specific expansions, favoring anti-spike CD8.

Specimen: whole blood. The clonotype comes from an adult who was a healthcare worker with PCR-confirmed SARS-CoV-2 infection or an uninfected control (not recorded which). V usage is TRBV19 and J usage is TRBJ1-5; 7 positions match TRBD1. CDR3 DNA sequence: TGTGCCAGTAGTCCGATCCGAGGGGGCGAAGGCAATCAGCCCCAGCATTTT. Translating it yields CASSPIRGGEGNQPQHF. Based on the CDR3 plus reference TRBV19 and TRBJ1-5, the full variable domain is DGGITQSPKYLFRKEGQNVTLSCEQNLNHDAMYWYRQDPGQGLRLIYYSQIVNDFQKGDIAEGYSVSREKKESFPLTVTSAQKNPTAFYLCASSPIRGGEGNQPQHFGDGTRLSIL.